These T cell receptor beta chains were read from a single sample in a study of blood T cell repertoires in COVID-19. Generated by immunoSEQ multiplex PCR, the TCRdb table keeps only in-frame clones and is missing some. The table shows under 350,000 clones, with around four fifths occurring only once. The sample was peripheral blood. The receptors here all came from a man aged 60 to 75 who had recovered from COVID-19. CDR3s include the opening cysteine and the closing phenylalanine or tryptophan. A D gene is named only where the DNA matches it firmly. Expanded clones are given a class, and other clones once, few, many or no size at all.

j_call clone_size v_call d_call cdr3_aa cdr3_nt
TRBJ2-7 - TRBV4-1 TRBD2 CASSGLAGGPYEQYF TGCGCCAGCAGCGGACTAGCGGGGGGGCCCTACGAGCAGTACTTC
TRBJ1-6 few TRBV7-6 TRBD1 CASSYRQGYNSPLHF TGTGCCAGCAGCTACCGACAGGGCTATAATTCACCCCTCCACTTT
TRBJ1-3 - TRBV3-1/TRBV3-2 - CASSQSSQGSGNTIYF TGTGCCAGCAGCCAATCGAGTCAGGGCTCTGGAAACACCATATATTTT
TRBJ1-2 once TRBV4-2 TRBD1 CASSQDPGQGGGSYGYTF TGTGCCAGCAGCCAAGATCCAGGACAGGGGGGCGGGTCGTATGGCTACACCTTC
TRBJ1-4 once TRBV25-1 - CASSRGSSNEKLFF TGTGCCAGCAGTCGGGGGTCCAGTAATGAAAAACTGTTTTTT
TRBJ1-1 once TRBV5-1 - CASSLPLQGLGTEAFF TGCGCCAGCAGCTTGCCTTTACAGGGTCTGGGGACTGAAGCTTTCTTT
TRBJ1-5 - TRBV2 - CASSGEYNQPQHF TGTGCCAGCAGTGGGGAGTACAATCAGCCCCAGCATTTT
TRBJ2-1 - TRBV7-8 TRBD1 CAISRSGQSYNEQFF TGTGCCATATCAAGATCGGGACAGTCCTACAATGAGCAGTTCTTC
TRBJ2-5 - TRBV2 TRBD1 CASSRDRGRGETQYF TGTGCCAGCAGCAGGGACAGGGGTCGAGGGGAGACCCAGTACTTC
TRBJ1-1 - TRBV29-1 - CSGGNAVAFF TGCAGCGGGGGAAACGCGGTTGCTTTCTTT
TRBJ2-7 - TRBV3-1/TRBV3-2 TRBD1 CASSQVPGTVYEQYF TGTGCCAGCAGCCAAGTCCCGGGGACAGTGTACGAGCAGTACTTC
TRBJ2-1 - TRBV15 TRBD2 CATGPGGVAGGREQFF TGTGCCACCGGACCAGGTGGAGTAGCGGGAGGGCGGGAGCAGTTCTTC
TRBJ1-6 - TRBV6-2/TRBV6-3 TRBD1 CASSGGTGRTSPLHF TGTGCCAGCAGTGGGGGGACAGGGAGGACTTCACCCCTCCACTTT
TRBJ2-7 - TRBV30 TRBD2 CAWNSLAGVGGEQYF TGTGCCTGGAATTCGCTAGCGGGAGTGGGTGGGGAGCAGTACTTC
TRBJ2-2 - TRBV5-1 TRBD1 CASSLAGGSGELFF TGCGCCAGCAGCCTGGCAGGGGGCTCCGGGGAGCTGTTTTTT
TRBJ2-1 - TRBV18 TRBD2 CASSQSITGTTGHNEQFF TGTGCCAGCTCCCAATCGATTACCGGGACTACCGGCCACAATGAGCAGTTCTTC
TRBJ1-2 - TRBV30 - CAWTGAGGYTF TGTGCCTGGACCGGAGCGGGGGGCTACACCTTC
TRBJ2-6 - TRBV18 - CASSPLQGGAGANVLTF TGTGCCAGCTCACCACTTCAGGGAGGTGCCGGGGCCAACGTCCTGACTTTC
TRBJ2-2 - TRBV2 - CASSFGFSGELFF TGTGCCAGCAGTTTCGGGTTCAGCGGGGAGCTGTTTTTT
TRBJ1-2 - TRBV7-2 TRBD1 CASSHRGESGYTF TGTGCCAGCAGCCACAGGGGTGAAAGCGGCTACACCTTC
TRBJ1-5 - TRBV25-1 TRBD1 CASSPTGPRNQPQHF TGTGCCAGCAGCCCGACAGGGCCCCGAAATCAGCCCCAGCATTTT
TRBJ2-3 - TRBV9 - CASSVVGGHSGDTQYF TGTGCCAGCAGCGTAGTGGGGGGTCACTCCGGAGATACGCAGTATTTT
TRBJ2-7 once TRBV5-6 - CASSSPPGGSSYEQYF TGTGCCAGCAGCTCTCCTCCAGGTGGTAGTTCCTACGAGCAGTACTTC
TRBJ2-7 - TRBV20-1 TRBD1 CSASAGTGQATGGYF TGCAGTGCTAGTGCGGGAACGGGACAGGCCACCGGAGGGTACTTC
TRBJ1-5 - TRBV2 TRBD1 CASSEDRVNQPQHF TGTGCCAGCAGCGAGGACAGGGTCAATCAGCCCCAGCATTTT